The TCR beta chain under discussion was sequenced for a study of Ad26.COV2.S vaccination and SARS-CoV-2 variants. General study findings and limits: Compared with placebo recipients, vaccine recipients had higher spike-specific TCR breadth.

Germline V gene data show CDR1 as SGHTA and CDR2 as FQGNSA. This CDR3 has 15 residues. Losses at the gene ends were 1 base for V and 7 bases for J; bases not matched to a gene: 5. Treatment given: some 20 received Ad26.COV2.S at low or high dose, single or two shots; five or six received placebo; per-sample allocation not given. It was on day 63 after the first vaccine or placebo injection that samples were taken. Based in Boston, the donor was an adult of 18-55 years. Comments on this clone: Its antigen is undetermined.

TCRdb keeps only in-frame clones here, not all; method: immunoSEQ multiplex PCR. Seen here are about 280,000 clones, roughly 86% observed once, and the top ten hold under 4%. This TCR came from a person between 18 and 59 years old who received the Ad26.COV2.S COVID-19 vaccine or a placebo. The sequencing used peripheral blood, collected in a trial of Ad26.COV2.S vaccine versus placebo. This sequence joins TRBV7-2 and TRBJ2-1; TRBD1 aligns across 9 bases. The CDR3 DNA follows: TGTGCCAGCAGCTTAGGGACAGGGGTGCGGAATGAGCAGTTCTTC. Translated, it gives CASSLGTGVRNEQFF.